The 15 T cell receptor beta chains in this list originate from one sample, sequenced in a study of CD8 T cells in ankylosing spondylitis. Study-level points and caveats: Typical of ankylosing spondylitis blood, it appeared, was a TCR beta motif of fewer than ten highly homologous variants.

TCRdb reprocessed the 5' RACE reads with MiXCR, giving one entry per CDR3 protein. The sample lists hundreds of thousands of distinct CDR3 sequences; about 10% were seen once. Their target antigens are unknown. Sequencing was performed on blood, either unsorted or a sorted T cell fraction (not recorded which). These receptors were collected from a male donor with ankylosing spondylitis.

This chain's CDR3 is CSARTDYNEQFF. DNA for the CDR3: TGCAGTGCTAGGACAGACTACAATGAGCAGTTCTTC. The chain joins TRBV20-1 to TRBJ2-1, with a tentative D call TRBD1 (5 bases). CDR1 is DFQATT, CDR2 SNEGSKA, per germline (reference sequence). Trimming left V 3 bases short and J 3 bases short, with 6 bases between. The CDR3 is 12 amino acids.

The V and J genes are TRBV7-9 and TRBJ2-1, with TRBD2 matching over 8 bases. This CDR3 has 14 amino acids. Losses at the gene ends were 7 bases for V and 8 bases for J; bases not matched to a gene: 10. Germline V gene sequence: CDR1 SEHNR, CDR2 FQNEAQ (reference sequence). CDR3 DNA: TGTGCCAGCACCCGTAGCGGGACTCTGTATGAGCAGTTCTTC. Residues: CASTRSGTLYEQFF.

The CDR3 sequence: CATARTGGHQPQHF. CDR3 nucleotide sequence: TGTGCCACTGCCCGGACAGGGGGCCATCAGCCCCAGCATTTT. The chain uses TRBV28 and TRBJ1-5; 11 nucleotides match TRBD1. With V trimmed by 10 bases and J by 5 bases, 7 bases remained unmatched. This CDR3 spans 14 amino acids. The germline V gene has CDR1 MDHEN and CDR2 SYDVKM.

This clonotype was picked up a small number of times. This rearrangement joins TRBV12-5 to TRBJ2-1; 16 bases agree with TRBD2. The germline V gene encodes CDR1 LGHNT and CDR2 FRNRAP. The CDR3 spans 17 residues. V lost 9 bases to trimming and J lost 9 bases; unmatched junction nucleotides: 14. CDR3 sequence: CASSPGLAGGFSTEQFF. The CDR3 DNA follows: TGTGCTAGCTCTCCGGGACTAGCGGGAGGGTTCTCCACTGAGCAGTTCTTC.

This clonotype was observed a few times. The chain uses TRBV6-2 or TRBV6-3 and TRBJ1-1; D is undetermined. Trimming shortened V by 4 bases and J by 6 bases, and 6 bases separated the two germline ends. This CDR3 has 11 amino acids. Germline V gives CDR1 MNHEY, CDR2 SVGEGT. DNA for the CDR3: TGTGCCAGCAGTTCATCATCTGAAGCTTTCTTT. Translation: CASSSSSEAFF.

Here the CDR3 DNA reads TGTGCCAGCAGCTTAATATTCGGAGCGGGACCGCCTAGCGACAATGAGCAGTTCTTC. It is translated as CASSLIFGAGPPSDNEQFF. This chain links TRBV7-8 with TRBJ2-1, with 7 bases fitting TRBD2. The CDR3 covers 19 residues. The V gene's germline CDR1 is SGHVS and CDR2 FQNEAQ. The V segment lost 2 bases and the J segment 5 bases; nucleotides outside the gene matches: 18.

This chain joins TRBV4-1 and TRBJ2-1; D assignment may be TRBD1 or TRBD2 (6 bases each). The CDR3 runs 16 residues. CDR1 and CDR2 from the germline V gene are MGHRA and YSYEKL. The V and J ends lost 0 bases and 9 bases respectively, with 18 bases between them. The CDR3 loop is CASSQEFGSPGVEQFF. The CDR3 coding sequence is TGCGCCAGCAGCCAAGAATTCGGGAGTCCAGGGGTTGAGCAGTTCTTC.

This clonotype showed up just a few times. The chain joins TRBV10-3 to TRBJ2-7; D ambiguous. Trimming took off 3 bases at V and 5 bases at J, with 11 bases between the two ends. The length of the CDR3 is 13 residues. The germline CDR1 and CDR2 sequences are ENHRY and SYGVKD. The CDR3 loop reads CAISEGKSDEQYF. The CDR3 bases are TGTGCCATCAGTGAAGGAAAAAGCGACGAGCAGTACTTC.

The rearrangement uses TRBV7-2 and TRBJ2-7, with D perhaps matching TRBD1 (6 bases). Trimming left V 5 bases short and J 3 bases short, with 14 bases between. The CDR3 has 14 residues. Germline V CDR1 and CDR2: SGHTA, FQGNSA. DNA of the CDR3: TGTGCCAGCAGCCGCCCCGCAGGGGACTACGAGCAGTACTTC. Amino acids: CASSRPAGDYEQYF.

V is TRBV18 and J is TRBJ2-3; 7 nucleotides align to TRBD1. The V gene's germline CDR1 is KGHSH and CDR2 LQKENI. This CDR3 contains 17 residues. The J segment lost 0 bases and the V segment lost 4 bases, leaving 10 bases of the junction unmatched. This CDR3 is CASSRTGPVASTDTQYF. The DNA of the CDR3 is TGTGCCAGCTCACGGACAGGACCCGTCGCTAGCACAGATACGCAGTATTTT. The complete variable domain, with remaining parts taken from reference TRBV18 and TRBJ2-3, reads NAGVMQNPRHLVRRRGQEARLRCSPMKGHSHVYWYRQLPEEGLKFMVYLQKENIIDESGMPKERFSAEFPKEGPSILRIQQVVRGDSAAYFCASSRTGPVASTDTQYFGPGTRLTVL.

This clonotype was seen a few times. V is TRBV6-2 or TRBV6-3 and J is TRBJ2-2; tentatively, D is TRBD2 (6 bases). The germline V and J ends were trimmed by 6 bases and 0 bases, with 17 bases remaining between them. The CDR3 is 17 residues long. Germline CDR1 reads MNHEY; CDR2 reads SVGEGT. The CDR3 nucleotides are TGTGCCAGCAGCCGCCCGACGGACTATGCGAACACCGGGGAGCTGTTTTTT. It yields the protein CASSRPTDYANTGELFF.

The chain has TRBV10-3 and TRBJ2-5; D not certain. Germline assignment: CDR1 ENHRY and CDR2 SYGVKD. CDR3 length: 13 residues. V was cut by 7 bases and J by 3 bases, with 12 bases left in between. CDR3 residues: CAIKKTSKETQYF. CDR3 sequence (DNA): TGTGCCATCAAGAAGACCTCTAAAGAGACCCAGTACTTC.

This clonotype has only a few counts. This chain links TRBV7-2 with TRBJ2-3; tentative D call: TRBD2 (5 bases). The CDR3 contains 15 residues. Germline CDR1 is SGHTA and CDR2 is FQGNSA. Trimming cost V 3 bases and J 4 bases, with 14 bases left between them. The CDR3 DNA follows: TGTGCCAGCAGCTTGGAGCTAGCCTCTGCAGATACGCAGTATTTT. Translated, it gives CASSLELASADTQYF.

The chain employs TRBV2 and TRBJ2-3; D might be TRBD1 or TRBD2, each matching 5 bases. The germline V gene encodes CDR1 SNHLY and CDR2 FYNNEI. The CDR3 is 16 amino acids. Trimming shortened V by 1 base and J by 4 bases, and 15 bases separated the two germline ends. CDR3 coding DNA: TGTGCCAGCAGTGAAGTATCGGGGCCCAAGGCAGATACGCAGTATTTT. Translated: CASSEVSGPKADTQYF. Drawing the rest from reference TRBV2 and TRBJ2-3, the complete variable domain is EPEVTQTPSHQVTQMGQEVILRCVPISNHLYFYWYRQILGQKVEFLVSFYNNEISEKSEIFDDQFSVERPDGSNFTLKIRSTKLEDSAMYFCASSEVSGPKADTQYFGPGTRLTVL.

This chain uses TRBV20-1 with TRBJ2-1; D not certain. Trimming shortened V by 2 bases and J by 14 bases, and 22 bases separated the two germline ends. The germline gives CDR1 DFQATT, CDR2 SNEGSKA (reference sequence). The CDR3 has 14 amino acids. The CDR3 reads CSARPHNPAAQEFF. CDR3 DNA sequence: TGCAGTGCTAGACCCCACAACCCCGCAGCCCAAGAGTTCTTC.